The rows below give T cell receptor beta chains drawn from one sample of a study of low-dose radiotherapy and immunotherapy resistance in tumors. Each CDR3 protein gets one entry after TCRdb re-called the reads with MiXCR. The sample includes about 39,000 distinct CDR3 sequences, about a fifth of them seen just once. Sample: PBMCs, taken after low-dose radiotherapy plus immunotherapy. Receptors were obtained from a female donor with ovarian cancer. CDR3s include the opening cysteine and the closing phenylalanine or tryptophan.

V gene	J gene	CDR3 protein
TRBV28	TRBJ2-7	CASSFLGTEQYF
TRBV28	TRBJ1-1	CASSKMQGKMNTEAFF
TRBV19	TRBJ1-2	CASSLHRDRNYGYTF
TRBV5-3	TRBJ2-1	CASSLELASHEQFF
TRBV20-1	TRBJ2-2	CSARDVGTSVAGELFF
TRBV3-1	TRBJ1-1	CASSQDFPGQGNTEAFF
TRBV20-1	TRBJ2-3	CSASNSKLSTDTQYF
TRBV28	TRBJ1-3	CASSTTGGFGNTIYF
TRBV6-2/TRBV6-3	TRBJ2-7	CASSRGGGYEQYF
TRBV28	TRBJ1-5	CASSSGGSAQPQHF
TRBV28	TRBJ2-5	CASSLGTGVETQYF
TRBV5-1	TRBJ2-7	CASSWGPGVYTHSEYEQYF
TRBV9	TRBJ2-1	CASSLAAGLAGVKNNEQFF
TRBV28	TRBJ2-1	CSSTQGDEQFF
TRBV20-1	TRBJ2-1	CSATPGTDEQFF
TRBV5-6	TRBJ1-1	CASSLGTENTEAFF
TRBV20-1	TRBJ2-1	CSAPDPRGNEQFF
TRBV18	TRBJ2-5	CASSHQPQETQYF
TRBV18	TRBJ2-3	CASSPSGNKDTQYF
TRBV24-1	TRBJ2-2	CATSDLRVATGELFF
TRBV11-2	TRBJ1-1	CASSLIAEAFF
TRBV29-1	TRBJ2-3	CSASGRATSTDTQYF
TRBV21-1	TRBJ2-7	CASSVRQVNYEQYF
TRBV7-2	TRBJ2-1	CASSLWPDSYNEQFF
TRBV29-1	TRBJ1-2	CSVDLTGGFDYGYTF
TRBV6-5	TRBJ2-6	CASRNRASGANVLTF
TRBV28	TRBJ2-7	CASRTTANEQYF
TRBV19	TRBJ2-1	CASSIDGLVGEQFF
TRBV28	TRBJ2-5	CASYAGGTNTQYF
TRBV6-8	TRBJ2-7	CASSRRQGLEQYF
TRBV18	TRBJ1-1	CASSYTGEKTEAFF
TRBV28	TRBJ2-7	CASSLPRGHEQYF
TRBV2	TRBJ1-4	CASGTFEKLFF
TRBV25-1	TRBJ2-3	CASSRTATDTQYF
TRBV10-3	TRBJ2-5	CAISESSRGETQYF
TRBV20-1	TRBJ2-1	CSARGGRAGNEQFF
TRBV7-8	TRBJ2-3	CASRDPGRGHTDTQYF
TRBV20-1	TRBJ1-1	CSARAEFEAFF
TRBV4-1	TRBJ2-7	CASSQSGAYEQYF
TRBV3-1	TRBJ2-3	CASSLGQGGDTDTQYF